These 27 T cell receptor beta chains came from one sample sequenced in a study of blood T cell repertoires in COVID-19. Only in-frame clones appear in the TCRdb table, and some are missing; sequencing was by immunoSEQ multiplex PCR. The sample lists roughly 120,000 clones, 80% occurring once. Sequences were obtained from peripheral blood. The receptor source for this set is a man between 65 and 80 years old with acute or convalescent COVID-19.

The chain is built from TRBV21-1 and TRBJ1-1. TRBV21-1 is a listed pseudogene. The CDR3 length is 11 residues. CDR3 coding DNA: TGTGCCAGCAGCCTCGGGGGGAAAGCTTTCTTT. It specifies CASSLGGKAFF.

J is TRBJ2-1 and V is TRBV5-1; 14 nucleotides align to TRBD2. The germline V gene has CDR1 SGHRS and CDR2 YFSETQ. After removal of 1 base from V and 6 bases from J, the junction contained 3 bases not matched to a gene. CDR3 length equals 16 residues. CDR3 sequence (DNA): TGCGCCAGCAGCTTGTCCGGACTAGCGGGGGGCAATGAGCAGTTCTTC. It specifies CASSLSGLAGGNEQFF.

The V call is TRBV28, the J call TRBJ2-1, with D uncertain. The CDR3 runs 11 residues. Trimming pared 1 base from V and 10 bases from J, leaving 5 bases between. From germline, CDR1 is MDHEN and CDR2 SYDVKM. This CDR3 reads CASSLLAEQFF. The CDR3, as DNA: TGTGCCAGCAGTTTATTGGCAGAGCAGTTCTTC.

V usage is TRBV6-5 and J usage is TRBJ1-2, with 8 nucleotides matching TRBD1. The CDR3 runs to 13 residues. The trim removed 8 bases at V and 4 bases at J, leaving 6 bases unmatched. Germline V gene sequence: CDR1 MNHEY, CDR2 SVGAGI. The CDR3 reads CASLRGLAYGYTF. In DNA, the CDR3 is TGTGCCAGCCTCAGGGGGCTGGCCTATGGCTACACCTTC.

The chain employs TRBV7-9 and TRBJ1-1; 7 nucleotides match TRBD1. This CDR3 contains 14 residues. With V trimmed by 5 bases and J by 0 bases, 3 bases remained unmatched. The germline V gene encodes CDR1 SEHNR and CDR2 FQNEAQ (reference sequence). CDR3 DNA sequence: TGTGCCAGCAGCCTAGGACAGGTGAACACTGAAGCTTTCTTT. The encoded protein is CASSLGQVNTEAFF. The full variable domain, its missing parts supplied by reference TRBV7-9 and TRBJ1-1, is DTGVSQNPRHKITKRGQNVTFRCDPISEHNRLYWYRQTLGQGPEFLTYFQNEAQLEKSRLLSDRFSAERPKGSFSTLEIQRTEQGDSAMYLCASSLGQVNTEAFFGQGTRLTVV.

This rearrangement joins TRBV6-1 to TRBJ2-3; 7 bases fit TRBD2. V trimming: 2 bases; J trimming: 2 bases; junction bases outside the gene matches: 7. Germline V CDR1 and CDR2: MNHNS, SASEGT. The CDR3 is 16 amino acids. The CDR3 bases are TGTGCCAGCAGTGAACCAGCGGGGTTTTCCACAGATACGCAGTATTTT. Its translation: CASSEPAGFSTDTQYF.

The rearrangement links TRBV7-8 to TRBJ1-3; TRBD1 matches at 9 bases. The CDR3 is made up of 14 amino acids. CDR1 is SGHVS, CDR2 FQNEAQ, per germline. Losses at the gene ends were 3 bases for V and 4 bases for J; bases not matched to a gene: 1. CDR3 nucleotide sequence: TGTGCCAGCAGCTTGGGACAGGGAGGAAACACCATATATTTT. Residues: CASSLGQGGNTIYF.

This clone showed up just a few times. The V gene is TRBV19, the J gene TRBJ1-5, with a tentative D call TRBD1 (6 bases). The CDR3 has 14 residues. CDR1 and CDR2 (germline): LNHDA, SQIVND (reference sequence). The germline V and J ends were trimmed by 7 bases and 2 bases, with 12 bases remaining between them. The CDR3 nucleotides read TGTGCCAGTAAACGGGAGGGGGGCAATCAGCCCCAGCATTTT. It yields the protein CASKREGGNQPQHF.

V gene TRBV5-1 combines with J gene TRBJ2-3; 8 bases are a match to TRBD2. After removal of 0 bases from V and 2 bases from J, the junction contained 14 bases not matched to a gene. The CDR3 runs 19 residues. Looked up from germline, CDR1 is SGHRS and CDR2 is YFSETQ. For the CDR3, the DNA is TGCGCCAGCAGCTTGGCGGCGGCGGGGGGTGCCTTTCACACAGATACGCAGTATTTT. Its protein is CASSLAAAGGAFHTDTQYF.

The genes are TRBV18 and TRBJ2-1, with 9 bases identical to TRBD2. Germline loops: CDR1 KGHSH, CDR2 LQKENI. Losses at the gene ends were 2 bases for V and 6 bases for J; bases not matched to a gene: 8. CDR3 size: 16 residues. The CDR3 region has the DNA TGTGCCAGCTCACCAAATGCGGGGGGGCGAGGCAATGAGCAGTTCTTC. Translating it yields CASSPNAGGRGNEQFF.

The gene calls are TRBV18 and TRBJ1-1; unclear D gene. The CDR3 consists of 14 residues. The germline V gene has CDR1 KGHSH and CDR2 LQKENI. Trimming took 0 bases from V and 7 from J, leaving 12 bases between them. CDR3 in DNA: TGTGCCAGCTCACCACCGTACGCCCGGGATGAAGCTTTCTTT. Translation gives CASSPPYARDEAFF.

This clone was seen a handful of times. The CDR3 bases are TGTGCTAGTGGTTTGGTTAGGGGGGAAAAACTGTTTTTT. Translating it yields CASGLVRGEKLFF. This chain links TRBV12-5 with TRBJ1-4; tentative D call: TRBD1 (6 bases). The germline V and J ends were trimmed by 0 bases and 8 bases, with 7 bases remaining between them. Germline V gene data show CDR1 as LGHNT and CDR2 as FRNRAP. This CDR3 comprises 13 residues.

CDR3 sequence reads: CASKAPGGVDSPLHF. CDR3 nucleotides: TGTGCCAGTAAAGCGCCAGGGGGCGTCGACTCACCCCTCCACTTT. This sequence joins TRBV19 and TRBJ1-6; 8 positions agree with TRBD1. The germline V gene encodes CDR1 LNHDA and CDR2 SQIVND (reference sequence). V shed 7 bases, J shed 10 bases, and the junction held 12 bases outside the gene matches. This CDR3 contains 15 residues.

The chain uses TRBV11-2 and TRBJ2-1, with a weak D call TRBD2 (7 bases). V was clipped by 5 bases and J by 7 bases, with 18 bases between them. CDR3 length: 15 residues. Germline CDR1 and CDR2: SGHAT and FQNNGV. CDR3 loop: CASSLRRGTINEQFF. The CDR3 DNA reads as TGTGCCAGCAGCCTCCGGAGGGGGACTATTAATGAGCAGTTCTTC.

Here the CDR3 DNA reads TGTGCCAGTTCTGTAGGGGGCCAAAACACTGAAGCTTTCTTT. Translating gives CASSVGGQNTEAFF. This chain links TRBV27 with TRBJ1-1; 7 bases are a match to TRBD1. Trimming at V came to 9 bases and at J to 2 bases, leaving 9 bases not matched to a gene. Germline CDR1 is MNHEY and CDR2 is SMNVEV (reference sequence). This CDR3 is 14 amino acids long.

J is TRBJ1-2 and V is TRBV5-1; D unresolved. The germline gives CDR1 SGHRS, CDR2 YFSETQ. This CDR3 comprises 13 residues. Trimming took off 4 bases at V and 7 bases at J, with 14 bases between the two ends. CDR3 DNA sequence: TGCGCCAGCAGCACCTCTGACCAGGTTGGCTACACCTTC. It codes for CASSTSDQVGYTF.

The gene calls are TRBV5-1 and TRBJ1-4; the D gene is possibly TRBD1 (6 bases). Trimming removed 4 bases at V and 4 bases at J, with 26 bases between. Per germline, CDR1 SGHRS and CDR2 YFSETQ. The CDR3 is made up of 19 amino acids. DNA of the CDR3: TGCGCCAGCAGCCCCTCGGTGGGAACAGGGAGGGCCTTTAATGAAAAACTGTTTTTT. It yields the protein CASSPSVGTGRAFNEKLFF.

This clone was counted once. The chain recombines TRBV3-1 (or the pseudogene TRBV3-2) with TRBJ1-1; 8 nucleotides align to TRBD1. The J segment lost 4 bases and the V segment lost 7 bases, leaving 8 bases of the junction unmatched. Germline loops: CDR1 LGHDT, CDR2 YNNKEL (reference sequence). The CDR3 runs 14 residues. CDR3 region: CASIPTGVSTEAFF. Written as DNA, the CDR3 is TGTGCCAGCATCCCGACAGGGGTTTCCACTGAAGCTTTCTTT.

V gene TRBV2 combines with J gene TRBJ1-5; D may be TRBD1 (5 bases). CDR3 length: 16 amino acids. The V gene lost 9 bases and the J gene lost 1 base, with 19 bases spanning the gap. Germline CDR1 SNHLY, CDR2 FYNNEI. This CDR3 is CASRGDREESNQPQHF. CDR3 in DNA: TGTGCCAGTAGGGGCGACAGAGAAGAAAGCAATCAGCCCCAGCATTTT.

Here the CDR3 reads CASSLMRGGYSYNEQFF. The CDR3 DNA follows: TGTGCCAGCAGTTTGATGCGGGGGGGATACTCCTACAATGAGCAGTTCTTC. The chain uses TRBV27 and TRBJ2-1; 9 positions agree with TRBD2. Germline CDR1 MNHEY, CDR2 SMNVEV (reference sequence). The CDR3 is 17 amino acids. Trimming removed 3 bases from V and 0 bases from J; junction bases left unmatched: 6.

V gene TRBV7-9 combines with J gene TRBJ1-2, with D perhaps matching TRBD1 (5 bases). This CDR3 contains 13 residues. V lost 5 bases to trimming and J lost 8 bases, with 15 bases between them. Germline V CDR1 and CDR2: SEHNR, FQNEAQ (reference sequence). CDR3 coding DNA: TGTGCCAGCAGCCTAGGAGGGAGGGGAGGCTACACCTTC. This codes for CASSLGGRGGYTF.

The chain uses TRBV3-1 (or the pseudogene TRBV3-2) and TRBJ1-1; TRBD1 aligns across 8 bases. CDR1 and CDR2 from the germline V gene are LGHDT and YNNKEL (reference sequence). The CDR3 has 16 residues. Trimming at V came to 0 bases and at J to 3 bases, leaving 6 bases not matched to a gene. For the CDR3, the DNA is TGTGCCAGCAGCCAAGACGACAGGGGAGTAGACACTGAAGCTTTCTTT. Its translation: CASSQDDRGVDTEAFF.

J is TRBJ2-1 and V is TRBV28, with 9 nucleotides matching TRBD1. V shed 7 bases, J shed 7 bases, and the junction held 8 bases outside the gene matches. Germline lookup yields CDR1 MDHEN and CDR2 SYDVKM. There are 14 residues in the CDR3. In DNA, the CDR3 is TGTGCCAGCACCCAACAGGGGGCCCTGAATGAGCAGTTCTTC. It yields the protein CASTQQGALNEQFF. The variable domain in full, completed from reference TRBV28 and TRBJ2-1, reads DVKVTQSSRYLVKRTGEKVFLECVQDMDHENMFWYRQDPGLGLRLIYFSYDVKMKEKGDIPEGYSVSREKKERFSLILESASTNQTSMYLCASTQQGALNEQFFGPGTRLTVL.

V is TRBV3-1 (or the pseudogene TRBV3-2) and J is TRBJ1-2; TRBD1 agrees at 8 bases. The V segment lost 2 bases and the J segment 2 bases; nucleotides outside the gene matches: 7. Looked up from germline, CDR1 is LGHDT and CDR2 is YNNKEL (reference sequence). This CDR3 spans 16 amino acids. CDR3 nucleotides: TGTGCCAGCAGCCAATCCGGGACAGGCAACAACTATGGCTACACCTTC. Amino acids: CASSQSGTGNNYGYTF.

The chain is built from TRBV2 and TRBJ1-1; 7 positions match TRBD1. The ends lost 6 bases at V and 6 bases at J; junction bases unmatched: 7. The CDR3 extends over 13 amino acids. Germline V lookup: CDR1 SNHLY, CDR2 FYNNEI. The CDR3 region is CASSELRGAEAFF. CDR3 DNA sequence: TGTGCCAGCAGCGAACTCAGGGGGGCTGAAGCTTTCTTT. The whole variable domain, remainder taken from reference TRBV2 and TRBJ1-1, is EPEVTQTPSHQVTQMGQEVILRCVPISNHLYFYWYRQILGQKVEFLVSFYNNEISEKSEIFDDQFSVERPDGSNFTLKIRSTKLEDSAMYFCASSELRGAEAFFGQGTRLTVV.

The V gene is TRBV5-5, the J gene TRBJ1-2; D is perhaps TRBD1 (6 bases). V was shortened by 4 bases and J by 6 bases, with 16 bases between the two germline ends. There are 14 residues in the CDR3. Germline CDR1 is SGHKS and CDR2 is YYEKEE (reference sequence). This CDR3 is CASSHRQERDGYTF. The CDR3 nucleotides read TGTGCCAGCAGCCACCGACAGGAGAGGGATGGCTACACCTTC. Together with reference TRBV5-5 and TRBJ1-2, the CDR3 gives the full variable domain: DAGVTQSPTHLIKTRGQQVTLRCSPISGHKSVSWYQQVLGQGPQFIFQYYEKEERGRGNFPDRFSARQFPNYSSELNVNALLLGDSALYLCASSHRQERDGYTFGSGTRLTVV.

This clone was detected only once. The chain employs TRBV2 and TRBJ2-5; 7 bases map to TRBD2. CDR3 length: 15 amino acids. Germline lookup yields CDR1 SNHLY and CDR2 FYNNEI. V lost 2 bases, J lost 5 bases, and 8 bases stayed unmatched. CDR3 DNA: TGTGCCAGCAGTGAATCGCGGGGGAGCGGGGAGACCCAGTACTTC. Protein sequence: CASSESRGSGETQYF.